This T cell receptor beta chain was identified during a study of early T cells in non-severe SARS-CoV-2 infection. Overall study: Alpha and beta chains were unpaired, from unsorted whole-blood bulk RNA.

Whole-study results and caveats: Anti-spike CD8 specificities were favored by VDJdb matching, whose results missed private and CD4 specificities.

The CDR3 has 13 amino acids. Germline-derived CDR1 and CDR2 are SGHDN and FVKESK. V gave up 4 bases and J gave up 5 bases, with 12 bases separating them. A word on this clonotype: As yet, its antigen is unknown.

The TCR library protocol attached unique molecular identifiers to the individual cDNA molecules. One entry per CDR3 protein, called by TCRdb with MiXCR from the 5' RACE reads. Of 90,000 to 130,000 distinct CDR3 sequences in the sample, 10% to 15% are singletons; the top ten hold around 4%. The origin of this receptor is an adult who was a healthcare worker with PCR-confirmed SARS-CoV-2 infection or an uninfected control (not recorded which). Sequences were derived from whole blood, sampled at baseline. The chain couples TRBV14 to TRBJ2-7, with a tentative D call TRBD1 (5 bases). This chain's CDR3 is CASSRQGAHEQYF. DNA of the CDR3: TGTGCCAGCAGCCGTCAGGGTGCCCACGAGCAGTACTTC.